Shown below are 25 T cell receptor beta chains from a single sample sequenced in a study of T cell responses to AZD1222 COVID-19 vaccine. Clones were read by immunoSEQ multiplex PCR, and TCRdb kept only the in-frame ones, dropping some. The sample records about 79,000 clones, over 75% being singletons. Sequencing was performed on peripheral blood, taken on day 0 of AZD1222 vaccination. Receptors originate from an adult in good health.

This CDR3 is CASSPGLYTDNEQFF. DNA for the CDR3: TGTGCCAGCAGCCCCGGACTATATACCGACAATGAGCAGTTCTTC. The chain uses TRBV6-5 and TRBJ2-1, with a weak D call TRBD2 (6 bases). V was cut by 6 bases and J by 5 bases, with 17 bases left in between. Germline V gene lookup returns CDR1 MNHEY and CDR2 SVGAGI. CDR3 length: 15 amino acids.

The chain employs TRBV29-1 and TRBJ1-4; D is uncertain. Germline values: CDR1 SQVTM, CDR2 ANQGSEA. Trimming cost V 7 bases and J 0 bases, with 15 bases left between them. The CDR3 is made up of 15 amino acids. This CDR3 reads CSALDLIATNEKLFF. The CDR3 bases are TGCAGCGCCCTGGACTTGATTGCAACTAATGAAAAACTGTTTTTT. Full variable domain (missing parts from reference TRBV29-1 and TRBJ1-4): SAVISQKPSRDICQRGTSLTIQCQVDSQVTMMFWYRQQPGQSLTLIATANQGSEATYESGFVIDKFPISRPNLTFSTLTVSNMSPEDSSIYLCSALDLIATNEKLFFGSGTQLSVL.

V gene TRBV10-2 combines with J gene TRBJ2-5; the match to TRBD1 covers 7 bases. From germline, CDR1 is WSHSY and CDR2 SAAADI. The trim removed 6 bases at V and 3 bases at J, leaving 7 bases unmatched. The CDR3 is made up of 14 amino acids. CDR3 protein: CASRRGQLEETQYF. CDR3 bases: TGCGCCAGCAGGAGGGGGCAGCTTGAAGAGACCCAGTACTTC.

The CDR3 nucleotides read TGTGCCAGCAGCTTTAAACAGGGGGCAGAGACCCAGTACTTC. As protein: CASSFKQGAETQYF. This chain joins TRBV11-2 and TRBJ2-5, with 9 bases aligning to TRBD1. J lost 4 bases, V lost 3 bases, and 3 bases had no gene match. This CDR3 is built from 14 residues. Germline-derived CDR1 and CDR2 are SGHAT and FQNNGV.

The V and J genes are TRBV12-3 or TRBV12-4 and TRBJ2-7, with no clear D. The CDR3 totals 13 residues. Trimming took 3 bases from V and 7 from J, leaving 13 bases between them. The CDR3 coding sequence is TGTGCCAGCAGTTTTCCTGGGGTCACTGAGCAGTACTTC. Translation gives CASSFPGVTEQYF.

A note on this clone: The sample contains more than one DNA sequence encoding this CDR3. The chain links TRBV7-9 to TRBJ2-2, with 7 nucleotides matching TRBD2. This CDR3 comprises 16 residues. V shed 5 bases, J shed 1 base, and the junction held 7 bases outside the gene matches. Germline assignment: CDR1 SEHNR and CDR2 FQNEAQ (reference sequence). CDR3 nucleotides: TGTGCCAGCAGCCCAACAGCGGGAAGGAACACCGGGGAGCTGTTTTTT. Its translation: CASSPTAGRNTGELFF.

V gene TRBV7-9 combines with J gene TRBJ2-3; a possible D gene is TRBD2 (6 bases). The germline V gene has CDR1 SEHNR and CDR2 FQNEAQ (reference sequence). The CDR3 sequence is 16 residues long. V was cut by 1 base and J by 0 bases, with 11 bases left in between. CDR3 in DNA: TGTGCCAGCAGCTTAGGTGGCGGGGCTAGCACAGATACGCAGTATTTT. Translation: CASSLGGGASTDTQYF.

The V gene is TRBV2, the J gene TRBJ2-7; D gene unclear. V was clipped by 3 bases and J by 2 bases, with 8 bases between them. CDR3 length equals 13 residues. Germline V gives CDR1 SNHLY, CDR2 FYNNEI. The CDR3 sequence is CASSEEFPYEQYF. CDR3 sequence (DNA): TGTGCCAGCAGTGAGGAGTTTCCCTACGAGCAGTACTTC.

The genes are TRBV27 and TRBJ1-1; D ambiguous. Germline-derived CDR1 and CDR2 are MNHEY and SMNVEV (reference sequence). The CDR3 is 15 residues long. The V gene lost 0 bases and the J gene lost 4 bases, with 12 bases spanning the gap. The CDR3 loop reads CASSLSLQGATEAFF. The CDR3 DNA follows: TGTGCCAGCAGTTTATCTCTACAAGGAGCCACTGAAGCTTTCTTT.

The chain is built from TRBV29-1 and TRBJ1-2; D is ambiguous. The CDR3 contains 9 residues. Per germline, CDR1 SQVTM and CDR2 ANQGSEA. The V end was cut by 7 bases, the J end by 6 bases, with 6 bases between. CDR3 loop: CSGDNGYTF. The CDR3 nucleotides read TGCAGCGGAGACAATGGCTACACCTTC.

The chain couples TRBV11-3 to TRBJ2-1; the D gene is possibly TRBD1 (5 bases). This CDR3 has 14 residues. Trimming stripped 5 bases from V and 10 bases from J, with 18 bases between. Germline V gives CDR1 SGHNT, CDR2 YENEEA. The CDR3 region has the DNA TGTGCCAGCAGCCCCATGGCGGTATCAGGGGAGCAGTTCTTC. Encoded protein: CASSPMAVSGEQFF.

The CDR3 here is CAWSPRANYNEQFF. The CDR3 coding sequence is TGTGCCTGGAGCCCCAGGGCCAACTACAATGAGCAGTTCTTC. The chain joins TRBV30 to TRBJ2-1; maybe TRBD1 (5 bases). The CDR3 spans 14 residues. Germline values: CDR1 GTSNPN, CDR2 SVGIG (reference sequence). Trimming pared 3 bases from V and 3 bases from J, leaving 12 bases between.

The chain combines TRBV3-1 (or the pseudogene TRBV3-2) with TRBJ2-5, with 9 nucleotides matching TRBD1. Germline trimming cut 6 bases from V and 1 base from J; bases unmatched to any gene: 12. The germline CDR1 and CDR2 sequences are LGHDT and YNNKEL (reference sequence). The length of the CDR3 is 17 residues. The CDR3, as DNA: TGTGCCAGCAGTCAAAAACTCACAGGGGGCCTCCAAGAGACCCAGTACTTC. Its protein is CASSQKLTGGLQETQYF.

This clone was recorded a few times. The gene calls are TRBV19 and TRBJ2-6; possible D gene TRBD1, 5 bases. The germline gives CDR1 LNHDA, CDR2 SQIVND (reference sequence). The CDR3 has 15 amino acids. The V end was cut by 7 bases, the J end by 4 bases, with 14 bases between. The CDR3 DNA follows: TGTGCCAGTACCGAATTTAGGGGAGGGGCCAACGTCCTGACTTTC. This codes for CASTEFRGGANVLTF. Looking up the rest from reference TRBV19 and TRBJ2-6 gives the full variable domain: DGGITQSPKYLFRKEGQNVTLSCEQNLNHDAMYWYRQDPGQGLRLIYYSQIVNDFQKGDIAEGYSVSREKKESFPLTVTSAQKNPTAFYLCASTEFRGGANVLTFGAGSRLTVL.

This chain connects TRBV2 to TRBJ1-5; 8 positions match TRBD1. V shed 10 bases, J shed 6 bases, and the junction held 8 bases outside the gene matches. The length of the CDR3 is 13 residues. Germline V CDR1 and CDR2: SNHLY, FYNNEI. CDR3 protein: CATDRGPGQPQHF. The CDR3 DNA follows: TGTGCCACAGACAGGGGCCCGGGTCAGCCCCAGCATTTT.

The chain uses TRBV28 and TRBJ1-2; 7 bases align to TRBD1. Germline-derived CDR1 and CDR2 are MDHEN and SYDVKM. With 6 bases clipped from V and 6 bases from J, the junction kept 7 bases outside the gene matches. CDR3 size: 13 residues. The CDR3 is CASSSGQRDGYTF. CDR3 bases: TGTGCCAGCAGCTCGGGACAGCGGGATGGCTACACCTTC.

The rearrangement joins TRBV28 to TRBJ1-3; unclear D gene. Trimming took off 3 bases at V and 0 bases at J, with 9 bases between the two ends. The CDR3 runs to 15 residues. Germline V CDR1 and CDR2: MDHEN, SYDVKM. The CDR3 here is CASSLPASSGNTIYF. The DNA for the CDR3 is TGTGCCAGCAGTTTGCCAGCTTCCTCTGGAAACACCATATATTTT.

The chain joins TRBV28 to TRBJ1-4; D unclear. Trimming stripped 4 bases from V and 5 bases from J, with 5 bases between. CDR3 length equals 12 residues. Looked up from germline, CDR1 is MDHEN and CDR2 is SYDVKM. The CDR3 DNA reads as TGTGCCAGCAGTTCTCCAAATGAAAAACTGTTTTTT. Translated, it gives CASSSPNEKLFF.

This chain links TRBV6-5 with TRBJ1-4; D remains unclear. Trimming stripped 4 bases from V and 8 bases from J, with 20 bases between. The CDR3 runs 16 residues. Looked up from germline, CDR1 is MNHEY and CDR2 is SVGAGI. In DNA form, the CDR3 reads TGTGCCAGCAGTTCCCCCTCGCCCGGGCTTCGGGAAAAACTGTTTTTT. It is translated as CASSSPSPGLREKLFF.

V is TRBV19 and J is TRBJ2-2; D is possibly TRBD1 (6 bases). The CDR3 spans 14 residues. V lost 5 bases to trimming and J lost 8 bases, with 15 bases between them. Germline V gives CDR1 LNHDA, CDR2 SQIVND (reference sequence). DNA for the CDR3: TGTGCCAGTAGTTCGACCGGGACACGAGGGGAGCTGTTTTTT. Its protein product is CASSSTGTRGELFF.

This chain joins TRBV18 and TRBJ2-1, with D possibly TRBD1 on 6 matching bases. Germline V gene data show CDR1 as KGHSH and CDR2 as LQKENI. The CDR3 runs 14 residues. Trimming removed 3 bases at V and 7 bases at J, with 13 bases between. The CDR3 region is CASSPRDTRNEQFF. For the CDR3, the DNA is TGTGCCAGCTCACCCCGGGACACTAGAAATGAGCAGTTCTTC. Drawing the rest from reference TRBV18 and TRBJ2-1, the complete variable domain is NAGVMQNPRHLVRRRGQEARLRCSPMKGHSHVYWYRQLPEEGLKFMVYLQKENIIDESGMPKERFSAEFPKEGPSILRIQQVVRGDSAAYFCASSPRDTRNEQFFGPGTRLTVL.

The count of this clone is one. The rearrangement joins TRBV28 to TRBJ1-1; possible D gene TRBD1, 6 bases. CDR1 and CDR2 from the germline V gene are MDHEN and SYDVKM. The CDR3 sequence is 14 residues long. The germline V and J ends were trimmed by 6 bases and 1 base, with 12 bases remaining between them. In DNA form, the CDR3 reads TGTGCCAGCAGGCCTCTACAGGGGAACACTGAAGCTTTCTTT. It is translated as CASRPLQGNTEAFF. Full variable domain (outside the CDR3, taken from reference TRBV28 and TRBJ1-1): DVKVTQSSRYLVKRTGEKVFLECVQDMDHENMFWYRQDPGLGLRLIYFSYDVKMKEKGDIPEGYSVSREKKERFSLILESASTNQTSMYLCASRPLQGNTEAFFGQGTRLTVV.

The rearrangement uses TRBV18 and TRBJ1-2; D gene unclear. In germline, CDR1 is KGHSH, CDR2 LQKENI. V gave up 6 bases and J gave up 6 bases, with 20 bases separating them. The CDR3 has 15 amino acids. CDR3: CASSVVTSAADGYTF. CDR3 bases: TGTGCCAGCTCCGTGGTTACGTCAGCAGCCGATGGCTACACCTTC.

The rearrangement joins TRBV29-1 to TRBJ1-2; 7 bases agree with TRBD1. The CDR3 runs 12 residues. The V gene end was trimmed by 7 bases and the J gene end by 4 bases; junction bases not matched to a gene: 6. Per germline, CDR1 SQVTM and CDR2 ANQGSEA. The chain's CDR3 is CSGGQTTYGYTF. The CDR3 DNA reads TGCAGCGGGGGACAGACGACCTATGGCTACACCTTC.

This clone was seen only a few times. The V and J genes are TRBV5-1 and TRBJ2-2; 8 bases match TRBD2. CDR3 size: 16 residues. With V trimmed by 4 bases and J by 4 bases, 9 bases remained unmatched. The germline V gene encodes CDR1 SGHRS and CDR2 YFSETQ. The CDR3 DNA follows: TGCGCCAGCAGCATCAGCGGGAGTCCCCCCACCGGGGAGCTGTTTTTT. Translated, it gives CASSISGSPPTGELFF.